The 9 T cell receptor beta chains in this list originate from one sample, sequenced in a study of technical replicates of blood from a few donors (dated by TCRdb to between 2016 and 2019). The library was obtained by the immunoSEQ multiplex PCR assay. Drawn from immuneACCESS, this table holds only the in-frame rearrangements with V and J called that TCRdb kept. Clones are partly lost; checked studies trace under half to an unresolved V gene and leave the rest unexplained. The sample table holds fewer than 65,000 clones, of which more than 75% were seen once. The ten top clones hold 5.2% of the sample. The sequenced sample consisted of PBMCs. These receptor sequences come from a human donor in good health. Some clones in this sample may be carry-over from other donors' samples.

The count of this clone is one. This chain links TRBV20-1 with TRBJ2-7; the D is unclear. CDR3 length equals 9 residues. V was trimmed by 3 bases and J by 5 bases, leaving 2 bases between them. CDR1 is DFQATT and CDR2 is SNEGSKA in the germline V gene (reference sequence). The CDR3 sequence: CSASDEQYF. As DNA, the CDR3 is TGCAGTGCTAGCGACGAGCAGTACTTC.

The rearrangement links TRBV6-5 to TRBJ1-2; the D is unclear. The CDR3 is 13 residues long. Germline values: CDR1 MNHEY, CDR2 SVGAGI. Trimming stripped 5 bases from V and 4 bases from J, with 11 bases between. CDR3 amino acids: CASSDTSTYGYTF. CDR3 nucleotides: TGTGCCAGCAGTGACACTTCGACCTATGGCTACACCTTC.

This clone was observed a handful of times. This sequence joins TRBV6-6 and TRBJ2-3, with 10 nucleotides matching TRBD2. CDR3 length equals 16 residues. V shed 0 bases, J shed 3 bases, and the junction held 3 bases outside the gene matches. Germline V gene sequence: CDR1 MNHNY, CDR2 SVGAGI (reference sequence). The CDR3 reads CASSYSTSGPTDTQYF. DNA of the CDR3: TGTGCCAGCAGTTACTCGACTAGCGGGCCGACAGATACGCAGTATTTT.

The gene calls are TRBV7-9 and TRBJ1-2, with D possibly being TRBD1 (5 bases). This CDR3 spans 13 amino acids. Trimming took 6 bases from V and 4 from J, leaving 12 bases between them. The V gene's germline CDR1 is SEHNR and CDR2 FQNEAQ (reference sequence). The CDR3 is CASSQVRGYGYTF. The CDR3 DNA is TGTGCCAGCAGTCAAGTAAGGGGCTATGGCTACACCTTC. Variable domain in full (rest from reference TRBV7-9 and TRBJ1-2): DTGVSQNPRHKITKRGQNVTFRCDPISEHNRLYWYRQTLGQGPEFLTYFQNEAQLEKSRLLSDRFSAERPKGSFSTLEIQRTEQGDSAMYLCASSQVRGYGYTFGSGTRLTVV.

This chain joins TRBV6-1 and TRBJ2-3; TRBD1 agrees at 10 bases. This CDR3 has 14 residues. With V trimmed by 5 bases and J by 3 bases, 2 bases remained unmatched. Germline CDR1 MNHNS, CDR2 SASEGT. The CDR3, as DNA: TGTGCCAGCAGTTTGGACAGGGGGACAGATACGCAGTATTTT. It yields the protein CASSLDRGTDTQYF.

The genes are TRBV6-1 and TRBJ2-7, with D perhaps matching TRBD1 (6 bases). CDR3 length: 14 amino acids. Germline CDR1 MNHNS, CDR2 SASEGT. Trimming took off 6 bases at V and 2 bases at J, with 14 bases between the two ends. CDR3 region: CASRGALGTYEQYF. The CDR3, as DNA: TGTGCCAGCAGGGGGGCCCTCGGAACCTACGAGCAGTACTTC.

The genes are TRBV30 and TRBJ1-2; the D is unclear. Trimming stripped 2 bases from V and 4 bases from J, with 11 bases between. Germline V gene data show CDR1 as GTSNPN and CDR2 as SVGIG (reference sequence). This CDR3 spans 13 amino acids. CDR3 nucleotide sequence: TGTGCCTGGAGTAGCGGATTCTTCTATGGCTACACCTTC. Its translation: CAWSSGFFYGYTF. The whole variable domain, remainder taken from reference TRBV30 and TRBJ1-2, is SQTIHQWPATLVQPVGSPLSLECTVEGTSNPNLYWYRQAAGRGLQLLFYSVGIGQISSEVPQNLSASRPQDRQFILSSKKLLLSDSGFYLCAWSSGFFYGYTFGSGTRLTVV.

This sequence joins TRBV9 and TRBJ2-3, with D possibly TRBD2 on 7 matching bases. This CDR3 comprises 16 residues. Trimming took 4 bases from V and 6 from J, leaving 21 bases between them. Per germline, CDR1 SGDLS and CDR2 YYNGEE. The CDR3 loop reads CASSTGGREIDDTQYF. Here the CDR3 DNA reads TGTGCCAGCAGCACCGGGGGGCGGGAGATAGACGATACGCAGTATTTT.

Written as DNA, the CDR3 is TGCGCCAGCAGCACCGGGACAGGGGACACCGGGGAGCTGTTTTTT. Amino acids: CASSTGTGDTGELFF. This sequence joins TRBV10-2 and TRBJ2-2; 10 bases are a match to TRBD1. This CDR3 region has 15 residues. Germline values: CDR1 WSHSY, CDR2 SAAADI. V shed 6 bases and J 3 bases; nucleotides not matched to a gene: 4.